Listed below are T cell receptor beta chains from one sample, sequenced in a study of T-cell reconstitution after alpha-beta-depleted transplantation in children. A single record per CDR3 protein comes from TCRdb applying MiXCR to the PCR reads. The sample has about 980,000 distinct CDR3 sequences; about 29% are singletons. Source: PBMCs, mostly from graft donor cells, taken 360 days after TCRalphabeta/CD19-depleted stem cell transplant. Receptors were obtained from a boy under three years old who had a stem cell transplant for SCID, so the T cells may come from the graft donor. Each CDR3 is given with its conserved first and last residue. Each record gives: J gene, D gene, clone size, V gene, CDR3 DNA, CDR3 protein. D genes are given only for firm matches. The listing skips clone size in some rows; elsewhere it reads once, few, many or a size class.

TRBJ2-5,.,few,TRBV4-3,TGCGCCAGCAGCCAAGATGCGTTTGGGTCACTCGGGGTTCAAGAGACCCAGTACTTC,CASSQDAFGSLGVQETQYF
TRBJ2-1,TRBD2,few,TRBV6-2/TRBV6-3,TGTGCCAGCAGGCCAAGCGGGGCCTCCTACAATGAGCAGTTCTTC,CASRPSGASYNEQFF
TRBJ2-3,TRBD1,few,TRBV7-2,TGTGCCAGCAGCTTATGGACAGGGCTGGAGGATACGCAGTATTTT,CASSLWTGLEDTQYF
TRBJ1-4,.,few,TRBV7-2,TGTGCCAGCAGCTTAAACGTGAGGGGTAGTGAAAAACTGTTTTTT,CASSLNVRGSEKLFF
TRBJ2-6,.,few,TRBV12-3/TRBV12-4,TGTGCCAGCAGTTTACGGGCAGGTGGTCTGGGGGCCAACGTCCTGACTTTC,CASSLRAGGLGANVLTF
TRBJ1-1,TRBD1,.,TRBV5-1,TGCGCCAGCAGCTTGCCGGGACAGGGGGTCGAAGCTTTCTTT,CASSLPGQGVEAFF
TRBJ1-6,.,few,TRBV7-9,TGTGCCACTGCCATGAGCTCCTATAATTCACCCCTCCACTTT,CATAMSSYNSPLHF
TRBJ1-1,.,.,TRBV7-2,TGTGCCAGCAGCTTCCAGGGAGTAACTGAAGCTTTCTTT,CASSFQGVTEAFF
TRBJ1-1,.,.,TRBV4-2,TGTGCCAGCAGCCAAGATCTTGAAGGGAGCGCTGAAGCTTTCTTT,CASSQDLEGSAEAFF
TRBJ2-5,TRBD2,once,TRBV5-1,TGCGCCAGCAGCCCCCGGCTAGCGGGAGCGTACCAAGAGACCCAGTACTTC,CASSPRLAGAYQETQYF
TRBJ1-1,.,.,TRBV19,TGTGCCAGTAGTATAGGGGACGGGGGGATTAACACTGAAGCTTTCTTT,CASSIGDGGINTEAFF